This TCR beta chain derives from a study of T cell responses to AZD1222 COVID-19 vaccine. Study-wide results and limits: Donors skewed white British and female; clonal diversity was possibly underestimated. Among spike-specific TCRs, nearly half reportedly target unmutated variant regions.

Germline lookup yields CDR1 MDHEN and CDR2 SYDVKM. The V and J ends lost 2 bases and 7 bases respectively, with 6 bases between them. The CDR3 spans 13 residues. Using immunoSEQ multiplex PCR, the repertoire was profiled, and TCRdb retains in-frame clones only, with some absent. The sample has some 150,000 clones, approximately 95% seen once; the top ten hold more than 0.85%. As regards this clone: Antigen unknown.

The genes are TRBV28 and TRBJ1-6; D remains ambiguous. The clonotype comes from an adult in good health. Sequenced here: peripheral blood, sampled on day 0 of MenACWY control vaccination. As DNA, the CDR3 is TGTGCCAGCAGTTTAGTTACGAATTCACCCCTCCACTTT. This gives the protein CASSLVTNSPLHF.